The 29 T cell receptor beta chains reported below all come from one sample, sequenced in a study of regulatory T cells in long-lasting Graves disease. Described time point: persistent/refractory GD, antithyroid drugs over 5 years with positive TRAb. TCR sequences were obtained from RNA taken from PBMCs. Arm-PCR with iRepertoire HTBI primers amplified the CDR3 regions for these TCR beta libraries. TCRdb itself ran the multiplex PCR reads through MiXCR, one entry per CDR3 protein. In the table there are roughly 470,000 distinct CDR3 sequences, about 20% of which are singletons. The starting material was peripheral blood mononuclear cells (PBMCs), obtained when the disease was refractory, from a patient treated with antithyroid drugs. These receptors were collected from a female donor with Graves disease.

V gene TRBV28 combines with J gene TRBJ2-7, with 11 bases fitting TRBD1. V was pared by 2 bases and J by 3 bases, with 6 bases of the junction left unmatched. The CDR3 runs 16 residues. Germline V gene sequence: CDR1 MDHEN, CDR2 SYDVKM. This CDR3 is CASSLGSGTGGYEQYF. The CDR3 coding sequence is TGTGCCAGCAGTTTAGGCTCGGGGACAGGGGGCTACGAGCAGTACTTC.

This clonotype was seen many times. This rearrangement joins TRBV28 to TRBJ2-5; 10 bases are shared with TRBD1. The V and J ends lost 4 bases and 1 base, in that order; junction bases with no gene match: 6. The CDR3 runs 16 residues. CDR1 is MDHEN, CDR2 SYDVKM, per germline. This CDR3 reads CASSWYRDRGQETQYF. For the CDR3, the DNA is TGTGCCAGCAGTTGGTACCGGGACAGGGGCCAAGAGACCCAGTACTTC.

This clonotype occurred a few times. The rearrangement uses TRBV3-1 and TRBJ2-7; D is perhaps TRBD1 (5 bases). Trimming pared 1 base from V and 6 bases from J, leaving 16 bases between. CDR1 is LGHDT and CDR2 is YNNKEL in the germline V gene (reference sequence). The CDR3 contains 15 residues. The CDR3 nucleotides read TGTGCCAGCAGCCAAGCTGGGCAGGGTAACGGCGAGCAGTACTTC. Translated: CASSQAGQGNGEQYF.

This clonotype was counted a few times. This rearrangement joins TRBV7-2 to TRBJ2-3, with D unresolved. The ends were cut back, 6 bases at V and 0 bases at J, with 10 bases in the middle. The germline gives CDR1 SGHTA, CDR2 FQGNSA. This CDR3 has 14 residues. CDR3 region: CASRGSLSTDTQYF. The CDR3 DNA sequence: TGTGCCAGCAGGGGCAGCCTTAGCACAGATACGCAGTATTTT.

This clonotype was picked up a small number of times. The V and J genes are TRBV15 and TRBJ2-7; 9 positions match TRBD2. CDR1 and CDR2 (germline): LNHNV, YYDKDF (reference sequence). CDR3 length equals 17 residues. The V gene end was trimmed by 0 bases and the J gene end by 4 bases; junction bases not matched to a gene: 10. The CDR3 loop reads CATSRDRREGPRYEQYF. The CDR3 DNA reads as TGTGCCACCAGCAGAGATCGGCGGGAGGGACCAAGATACGAGCAGTACTTC. Full variable domain (outside the CDR3, taken from reference TRBV15 and TRBJ2-7): DAMVIQNPRYQVTQFGKPVTLSCSQTLNHNVMYWYQQKSSQAPKLLFHYYDKDFNNEADTPDNFQSRRPNTSFCFLDIRSPGLGDTAMYLCATSRDRREGPRYEQYFGPGTRLTVT.

This clonotype was found many times. The rearrangement uses TRBV2 and TRBJ1-1; D not certain. The germline gives CDR1 SNHLY, CDR2 FYNNEI. This CDR3 is built from 12 residues. The V end lost 6 bases, the J end lost 3 bases, and 8 bases lay between the germline ends. The CDR3 reads CASRGSYTEAFF. The CDR3 DNA reads as TGTGCCAGCAGGGGGTCATACACTGAAGCTTTCTTT.

This clonotype showed up just a few times. V is TRBV3-1 and J is TRBJ1-3; D remains unclear. The germline V gene has CDR1 LGHDT and CDR2 YNNKEL (reference sequence). Trimming pared 8 bases from V and 4 bases from J, leaving 15 bases between. CDR3 length equals 14 residues. CDR3: CASPGWVEGNTIYF. For the CDR3, the DNA is TGTGCCAGCCCCGGCTGGGTGGAAGGAAACACCATATATTTT.

The chain has TRBV9 and TRBJ2-2, with 7 bases matching TRBD2. CDR1 and CDR2 from the germline V gene are SGDLS and YYNGEE. J lost 3 bases, V lost 4 bases, and 15 bases had no gene match. CDR3 length: 18 amino acids. The CDR3, as DNA: TGTGCCAGCAGCTACAAAGGGGAGGGCCTTGGGGACACCGGGGAGCTGTTTTTT. It encodes CASSYKGEGLGDTGELFF.

This clonotype was seen at least ten times. The chain is built from TRBV28 and TRBJ2-7, with D uncertain. The CDR3 totals 15 residues. The V gene's germline CDR1 is MDHEN and CDR2 SYDVKM. V was clipped by 3 bases and J by 3 bases, with 15 bases between them. This CDR3 is CASSLTLHSFYEQYF. Written as DNA, the CDR3 is TGTGCCAGCAGTTTGACCCTGCACAGTTTCTACGAGCAGTACTTC.

Remarks on this clonotype: Sequence at one end of the junction differs from germline and may be a read error. The chain uses TRBV13 and TRBJ2-7; tentative D call: TRBD1 (6 bases). Germline V gives CDR1 PRHDT, CDR2 FYEKMQ (reference sequence). There are 15 residues in the CDR3. The CDR3 nucleotides read TGTGCCAACAGCTCGACCCCCGGACAGCTTTACGAGCAGTACTTC. It encodes CANSSTPGQLYEQYF.

Many counts were recorded for this clonotype. The rearrangement joins TRBV10-3 to TRBJ2-7; D is possibly TRBD1 or TRBD2 (5 bases each). Germline values: CDR1 ENHRY, CDR2 SYGVKD. The CDR3 runs to 13 residues. Trimming took 8 bases from V and 2 from J, leaving 13 bases between them. The CDR3 DNA reads as TGTGCCATCGGGACCGGGACCCCCTACGAGCAGTACTTC. Residues: CAIGTGTPYEQYF.

This clonotype was counted at least ten times. This rearrangement joins TRBV24-1 to TRBJ2-2, with D perhaps TRBD2 (6 bases). CDR3 size: 13 residues. The V end was cut by 5 bases, the J end by 7 bases, with 10 bases between. Germline V gives CDR1 KGHDR, CDR2 SFDVKD. CDR3 protein: CATSVAGGGELFF. The CDR3 nucleotides are TGTGCCACCAGTGTCGCCGGGGGCGGGGAGCTGTTTTTT.

This clonotype was observed many times. The V call is TRBV30, the J call TRBJ1-4; D uncertain. The CDR3 extends over 11 amino acids. The V and J ends lost 0 bases and 7 bases respectively, with 3 bases between them. Germline V gives CDR1 GTSNPN, CDR2 SVGIG (reference sequence). In DNA, the CDR3 is TGTGCCTGGAGTGTAGCTGAAAAACTGTTTTTT. This translates into CAWSVAEKLFF. Combining the CDR3 with reference TRBV30 and TRBJ1-4 gives the whole variable domain SQTIHQWPATLVQPVGSPLSLECTVEGTSNPNLYWYRQAAGRGLQLLFYSVGIGQISSEVPQNLSASRPQDRQFILSSKKLLLSDSGFYLCAWSVAEKLFFGSGTQLSVL.

The chain couples TRBV2 to TRBJ1-5, with a weak D call TRBD1 (5 bases). V was pared by 1 base and J by 0 bases, with 13 bases between. From germline, CDR1 is SNHLY and CDR2 FYNNEI. There are 17 residues in the CDR3. CDR3 protein: CASSEGRGSYSNQPQHF. The CDR3 DNA reads as TGTGCCAGCAGTGAAGGGAGGGGCAGCTATAGCAATCAGCCCCAGCATTTT.

In its sample, this clonotype was seen a few times. This rearrangement joins TRBV5-1 to TRBJ2-7; TRBD1 matches 9 bases. CDR3 size: 15 residues. Germline assignment: CDR1 SGHRS and CDR2 YFSETQ. Trimming removed 1 base from V and 5 bases from J; junction bases left unmatched: 7. The CDR3 region is CASSLKGTGSHEQYF. The CDR3, as DNA: TGCGCCAGCAGCTTGAAGGGGACAGGGAGCCACGAGCAGTACTTC.

Only one count was recorded for this clonotype. The chain combines TRBV7-6 with TRBJ2-1; 11 nucleotides match TRBD2. V was clipped by 2 bases and J by 4 bases; unmatched bases: 10. CDR3 size: 18 residues. Per the germline V gene, CDR1 is SGHVS and CDR2 is FNYEAQ. The CDR3 sequence is CASSLRPSGRTSYNEQFF. In DNA, the CDR3 is TGTGCCAGCAGCTTACGCCCTAGCGGGAGGACGTCTTACAATGAGCAGTTCTTC.

As regards this clonotype: Since a much larger clone is just one base distant, this may be a read error. The V gene is TRBV2, the J gene TRBJ2-6; either TRBD1 or TRBD2 may fit D (5 bases each). This CDR3 spans 15 amino acids. The V gene's germline CDR1 is SNHLY and CDR2 FYNNEI. CDR3 in amino acids: CASSEWGSGASVLTF. Here the CDR3 DNA reads TGTGCCAGCAGTGAATGGGGGTCTGGGGCCAGCGTCCTGACTTTC.

This clonotype appeared a few times. V and J are TRBV5-1 and TRBJ1-5; unclear D gene. Germline V lookup: CDR1 SGHRS, CDR2 YFSETQ. V lost 4 bases and J lost 10, with 21 bases in between. This CDR3 is built from 15 residues. The CDR3 sequence: CASSEEDSRESPQHF. The DNA of the CDR3 is TGCGCCAGCAGCGAGGAGGACTCTAGGGAATCACCCCAGCATTTT. Full variable domain (remainder filled in from reference TRBV5-1 and TRBJ1-5): KAGVTQTPRYLIKTRGQQVTLSCSPISGHRSVSWYQQTPGQGLQFLFEYFSETQRNKGNFPGRFSGRQFSNSRSEMNVSTLELGDSALYLCASSEEDSRESPQHFGDGTRLSIL.

In this sample, this clonotype turned up many times. The J gene is TRBJ2-7, the V gene TRBV2; D may be TRBD1 (5 bases). The CDR3 covers 14 residues. V gave up 7 bases and J gave up 4 bases, with 17 bases separating them. The V gene's germline CDR1 is SNHLY and CDR2 FYNNEI. The CDR3 sequence: CASMRSGGAYEQYF. The CDR3 DNA sequence: TGTGCCAGCATGCGATCAGGTGGGGCGTACGAGCAGTACTTC.

This clonotype was seen many times. The gene calls are TRBV18 and TRBJ2-5; 11 bases map to TRBD2. With 2 bases clipped from V and 5 bases from J, the junction kept 7 bases outside the gene matches. Germline assignment: CDR1 KGHSH and CDR2 LQKENI. This CDR3 is built from 16 residues. CDR3 coding DNA: TGTGCCAGCTCACCAGATCGACTAGCGGGACTTGAGACCCAGTACTTC. This encodes CASSPDRLAGLETQYF.

This clonotype was recorded at least ten times. This chain joins TRBV2 and TRBJ1-6, with 7 bases matching TRBD1. The germline gives CDR1 SNHLY, CDR2 FYNNEI. V lost 3 bases to trimming and J lost 8 bases; unmatched junction nucleotides: 13. This CDR3 is 17 amino acids long. The CDR3 DNA sequence: TGTGCCAGCAGTGAGACCCTTCCCGGGACAGAAGATTCACCCCTCCACTTT. Protein product: CASSETLPGTEDSPLHF.

This clonotype has a count of ten or more. The chain employs TRBV2 and TRBJ2-5, with 11 bases lining up with TRBD1. This CDR3 has 16 residues. The germline CDR1 and CDR2 sequences are SNHLY and FYNNEI. V lost 7 bases to trimming and J lost 2 bases; unmatched junction nucleotides: 9. DNA of the CDR3: TGTGCCAGCAAGGGACCGGGACAGGGGGTTCAAGAGACCCAGTACTTC. As protein: CASKGPGQGVQETQYF. Full variable domain (remainder filled in from reference TRBV2 and TRBJ2-5): EPEVTQTPSHQVTQMGQEVILRCVPISNHLYFYWYRQILGQKVEFLVSFYNNEISEKSEIFDDQFSVERPDGSNFTLKIRSTKLEDSAMYFCASKGPGQGVQETQYFGPGTRLLVL.

This sequence joins TRBV10-3 and TRBJ1-1, with 9 positions matching TRBD1. Trimming cost V 2 bases and J 1 base; bases outside gene matches: 11. The CDR3 runs to 18 residues. CDR1 and CDR2 (germline): ENHRY, SYGVKD. The CDR3 DNA is TGTGCCATCAGTGAGACCGCCTTATTGGGACAGGGGAACACTGAAGCTTTCTTT. Residues: CAISETALLGQGNTEAFF.

This clonotype was counted only a few times. The junction shows a germline mismatch at one end, possibly a read error. The chain recombines TRBV10-3 with TRBJ1-6; a possible D gene is TRBD1 (5 bases). Germline loops: CDR1 ENHRY, CDR2 SYGVKD. This CDR3 has 15 amino acids. In nucleotides, the CDR3 is TGTGCCATCGGTGAGTCGATCGGGGGGAATTCACCCCTCCACTTT. It codes for CAIGESIGGNSPLHF.

A remark on this clonotype: A much larger clone sits a single nucleotide away, making a read error possible. This chain uses TRBV15 with TRBJ2-7, with 7 bases fitting TRBD1. Germline lookup yields CDR1 LNHNV and CDR2 YYDKDF (reference sequence). The CDR3 extends over 13 amino acids. Written as DNA, the CDR3 is TGTGCCACCAGAAGAGACAGGGCCCACGAGCAGTACTTC. Translated: CATRRDRAHEQYF.

This clonotype occurred a few times. The chain has TRBV6-1 and TRBJ1-2; D gene unclear. There are 13 residues in the CDR3. The V end lost 6 bases, the J end lost 4 bases, and 12 bases lay between the germline ends. Germline CDR1 is MNHNS and CDR2 is SASEGT. CDR3 nucleotides: TGTGCCAGCAGCGAGACACCCACCTATGGCTACACCTTC. Protein sequence: CASSETPTYGYTF.

This clonotype was recorded at least ten times. The rearrangement uses TRBV6-2 or TRBV6-3 and TRBJ2-7, with 8 bases lining up with TRBD2. With V trimmed by 2 bases and J by 3 bases, 6 bases remained unmatched. Per the germline V gene, CDR1 is MNHEY and CDR2 is SVGEGT. The CDR3 is made up of 15 amino acids. CDR3 protein: CASSYHGRGDYEQYF. The CDR3 coding sequence is TGTGCCAGCAGTTACCACGGGAGGGGTGACTACGAGCAGTACTTC.

V gene TRBV5-5 combines with J gene TRBJ2-6; D gene uncertain. The CDR3 totals 15 residues. Trimming removed 1 base at V and 0 bases at J, with 5 bases between. Looked up from germline, CDR1 is SGHKS and CDR2 is YYEKEE (reference sequence). Here the CDR3 reads CASSLWASGANVLTF. In DNA, the CDR3 is TGTGCCAGCAGCTTGTGGGCCTCTGGGGCCAACGTCCTGACTTTC.

The gene calls are TRBV6-1 and TRBJ2-7; D could derive from TRBD1 or TRBD2 (5 bases each). Germline V CDR1 and CDR2: MNHNS, SASEGT. The CDR3 spans 16 residues. Trimming stripped 5 bases from V and 1 base from J, with 18 bases between. This CDR3 is CASSLLPGPISYEQYF. As DNA, the CDR3 is TGTGCCAGCAGTCTCCTACCGGGACCAATATCCTACGAGCAGTACTTC.